Presented here are 4 T cell receptor beta chains from one specimen sequenced in a study of OX40 agonist ivuxolimab in advanced cancers. Data came from immunoSEQ multiplex PCR; TCRdb stores just in-frame clones and leaves some out. The sample has roughly 17,000 clones; around 80% are singletons. Here the sequenced sample was CD4+ or CD8+ T cells sorted from blood, taken in a trial of the OX40 agonist ivuxolimab. Receptors originate from an adult with an advanced solid tumor such as melanoma, head and neck, liver or kidney cancer.

This chain uses TRBV19 with TRBJ1-2; 11 bases are a match to TRBD1. Trimming removed 5 bases from V and 4 bases from J; junction bases left unmatched: 6. CDR3 length: 15 residues. CDR1 LNHDA and CDR2 SQIVND come from the germline V gene (reference sequence). For the CDR3, the DNA is TGTGCCAGTAGTTCGGGACAGGGGGTTCTCTATGGCTACACCTTC. Its translation is CASSSGQGVLYGYTF.

The chain recombines TRBV10-3 with TRBJ2-7; 10 bases are shared with TRBD2. Trimming cost V 2 bases and J 3 bases; bases outside gene matches: 4. Germline CDR1 ENHRY, CDR2 SYGVKD. This CDR3 spans 15 amino acids. The CDR3, as DNA: TGTGCCATCAGTGAGCCAGCGGGAGGGGACTACGAGCAGTACTTC. It translates to CAISEPAGGDYEQYF.

The chain uses TRBV13 and TRBJ2-3, with 12 bases lining up with TRBD2. Trimming at V came to 4 bases and at J to 6 bases, leaving 2 bases not matched to a gene. Germline CDR1 reads PRHDT; CDR2 reads FYEKMQ (reference sequence). The CDR3 consists of 14 residues. CDR3 region: CASSSSGGEDTQYF. The CDR3 DNA reads TGTGCCAGCAGCTCTAGCGGGGGGGAGGATACGCAGTATTTT.

This clone is labeled as medium-sized. The chain couples TRBV19 to TRBJ1-1; no clear D. V was pared by 5 bases and J by 3 bases, with 13 bases between. This CDR3 has 14 amino acids. Germline V gene lookup returns CDR1 LNHDA and CDR2 SQIVND (reference sequence). CDR3 amino acids: CASSPFAGYTEAFF. The CDR3 nucleotides read TGTGCCAGTAGTCCTTTTGCGGGGTACACTGAAGCTTTCTTT.